This T cell receptor beta chain stems from a study of regulatory T cells in long-lasting Graves disease. To make TCR beta libraries, researchers used iRepertoire HTBI primers and Arm-PCR of CDR3 regions. TCRdb re-analysed the multiplex PCR reads in MiXCR, keeping a single row per CDR3 protein. The table has 400,000 to 500,000 distinct CDR3 sequences, around 15% seen once; the top ten hold roughly 15%. This clonotype has a count of ten or more. Time point denoted: newly diagnosed GD, antithyroid drugs for less than 3 months. PBMCs provided the RNA from which the TCR library was made. These data also formed part of another study, on T cells in Graves' hyperthyroidism and ophthalmopathy. That work contributes: Hyperthyroidism had been newly diagnosed in patients aged 18 to 65, and its duration was under 2 months.

The sample consisted of peripheral blood mononuclear cells (PBMCs), taken at new diagnosis, from a patient treated with antithyroid drugs. This clonotype was obtained from a woman aged 45-60 years with Graves disease.

Written as DNA, the CDR3 is TGTGCCAGCAGCTTAGGTGCGGGGAGCTCCTACGAGCAGTACTTC. It is translated as CASSLGAGSSYEQYF. V gene TRBV7-2 combines with J gene TRBJ2-7, with D possibly being TRBD2 (6 bases). CDR3 length: 15 residues. The germline gives CDR1 SGHTA, CDR2 FQGNSA. Trimming took 1 base from V and 0 from J, leaving 10 bases between them.